This is a list of T cell receptor beta chains from one sample in a study of shared T cell receptors in the human thymus. Clones were read by immunoSEQ multiplex PCR, and TCRdb kept only the in-frame ones, dropping some. The profile covers some 400,000 clones, with about 95% appearing a single time and 0.015% to 0.02% taken by the ten largest. The sequenced material came from thymocytes. These receptors came from a human donor. Each CDR3 is given with its conserved first and last residue. Each record gives: CDR3 DNA, CDR3 protein, clone size, V gene, D gene, J gene. The D gene is left open where the match is weak. Clone size is not always given. Where it is, it says once, few, many or a class for expanded clones.

cdr3_nt: TGTGCCAGTAGTATAGGGGGACTATCGTTCGAGCAGTACTTC; cdr3_aa: CASSIGGLSFEQYF; clone_size: few; v_call: TRBV19; d_call: TRBD2; j_call: TRBJ2-7
cdr3_nt: TGCGCCAGCAGTGGCACCGGGACTAGCGGGAGCGAAGATGAGCAGTTCTTC; cdr3_aa: CASSGTGTSGSEDEQFF; clone_size: .; v_call: TRBV10-2; d_call: TRBD2; j_call: TRBJ2-1
cdr3_nt: TGTGCCAGCAGACACAGGGGATCCTGCACCGGGGAGCTGTTTTTT; cdr3_aa: CASRHRGSCTGELFF; clone_size: .; v_call: TRBV2; d_call: TRBD1; j_call: TRBJ2-2
cdr3_nt: TGTGCCAGCAGCTTGGTGGATGGGACAGGACGAAGCTCTGGAAACACCATATATTTT; cdr3_aa: CASSLVDGTGRSSGNTIYF; clone_size: .; v_call: TRBV5-6; d_call: TRBD1; j_call: TRBJ1-3
cdr3_nt: TGTGCCTGGAGCTCTGGGGGGGATGAGCAGTTCTTC; cdr3_aa: CAWSSGGDEQFF; clone_size: .; v_call: TRBV30; d_call: TRBD2; j_call: TRBJ2-1
cdr3_nt: TGCGCCAGCAGCCAGAGACGGACTAGCCCACCCACAGATACGCAGTATTTT; cdr3_aa: CASSQRRTSPPTDTQYF; clone_size: .; v_call: TRBV5-1; d_call: TRBD2; j_call: TRBJ2-3
cdr3_nt: TGTGCCAGCAAGGCCATCGAGCAGCCCCAGCATTTT; cdr3_aa: CASKAIEQPQHF; clone_size: once; v_call: TRBV6-1; d_call: .; j_call: TRBJ1-5
cdr3_nt: TGTGCCAGCAGCGCGCACGGCAACTATGGCTACACCTTC; cdr3_aa: CASSAHGNYGYTF; clone_size: .; v_call: TRBV14; d_call: .; j_call: TRBJ1-2
cdr3_nt: TGTGCCAGCAGCCCCCTGAAGCGTGGCTACACCTTC; cdr3_aa: CASSPLKRGYTF; clone_size: .; v_call: TRBV14; d_call: .; j_call: TRBJ1-2
cdr3_nt: TGTGCCAGCAGCGTAGGGGTCGGGGGTAATTCACCCCTCCACTTT; cdr3_aa: CASSVGVGGNSPLHF; clone_size: .; v_call: TRBV9; d_call: .; j_call: TRBJ1-6
cdr3_nt: TGTGCCAGCAGCAATCGGGGGACCGGGGAGCTGTTTTTT; cdr3_aa: CASSNRGTGELFF; clone_size: .; v_call: TRBV28; d_call: .; j_call: TRBJ2-2
cdr3_nt: TGTGCCAGCAGTTTACGGCCTACTAGCGGGAGAGTGAAGGAGACCCAGTACTTC; cdr3_aa: CASSLRPTSGRVKETQYF; clone_size: .; v_call: TRBV28; d_call: TRBD2; j_call: TRBJ2-5
cdr3_nt: TGTGCCAGCCCCCGTTTAGCATATTTCGAGCAGTACTTC; cdr3_aa: CASPRLAYFEQYF; clone_size: .; v_call: TRBV9; d_call: .; j_call: TRBJ2-7
cdr3_nt: TGTGCCAGCAGTTTGACAACTAGCGGGACATACGAGCAGTACTTC; cdr3_aa: CASSLTTSGTYEQYF; clone_size: once; v_call: TRBV27; d_call: TRBD2; j_call: TRBJ2-7
cdr3_nt: TGCGCCAGCAGCCGTGAGGTCCACACAGATACGCAGTATTTT; cdr3_aa: CASSREVHTDTQYF; clone_size: .; v_call: TRBV5-1; d_call: .; j_call: TRBJ2-3
cdr3_nt: TGTGCCAGCAGTCGTTACCCCCGCGAGGCGCCGTGGGTCTACGAGCAGTACTTC; cdr3_aa: CASSRYPREAPWVYEQYF; clone_size: .; v_call: TRBV27; d_call: .; j_call: TRBJ2-7
cdr3_nt: TGTGCCAGTACCACCTTCCTGTTTTCGCGGGAGGGCCAAACGAACACCGGGGAGCTGTTTTTT; cdr3_aa: CASTTFLFSREGQTNTGELFF; clone_size: .; v_call: TRBV19; d_call: TRBD2; j_call: TRBJ2-2
cdr3_nt: TGTGCCTGGAGTGGGGGGAACACCGGGGAGCTGTTTTTT; cdr3_aa: CAWSGGNTGELFF; clone_size: .; v_call: TRBV30; d_call: .; j_call: TRBJ2-2
cdr3_nt: TGCGCCAGCAGGACGGGACTAGCAGGAGGAGGCTACGAGCAGTACTTC; cdr3_aa: CASRTGLAGGGYEQYF; clone_size: .; v_call: TRBV5-1; d_call: TRBD2; j_call: TRBJ2-7
cdr3_nt: TGTGCCAGCAGCGCCCCCAGGGCGGGAGGTCCCTACGAGCAGTACTTC; cdr3_aa: CASSAPRAGGPYEQYF; clone_size: .; v_call: TRBV5-6; d_call: TRBD2; j_call: TRBJ2-7
cdr3_nt: TGTGCCAGCAGACCGGGACAGGGGGAAGTGAGCAATCAGCCCCAGCATTTT; cdr3_aa: CASRPGQGEVSNQPQHF; clone_size: .; v_call: TRBV27; d_call: TRBD1; j_call: TRBJ1-5
cdr3_nt: TGTGCCAGCAGGACCTTAGCGGGAGGGCCGGGGAATGAGCAGTTCTTC; cdr3_aa: CASRTLAGGPGNEQFF; clone_size: .; v_call: TRBV2; d_call: TRBD2; j_call: TRBJ2-1
cdr3_nt: TGTGCCAGTAGGTCGGACCCGACTGCAGATACGCAGTATTTT; cdr3_aa: CASRSDPTADTQYF; clone_size: .; v_call: TRBV19; d_call: .; j_call: TRBJ2-3
cdr3_nt: TGTGCCAGCAGCCTCAACTCTAGCGGGAGGGACTACGAGCAGTACTTC; cdr3_aa: CASSLNSSGRDYEQYF; clone_size: .; v_call: TRBV27; d_call: TRBD2; j_call: TRBJ2-7
cdr3_nt: TGCGCCAGCAGCCCTAACAATGAGCAGTTCTTC; cdr3_aa: CASSPNNEQFF; clone_size: .; v_call: TRBV5-1; d_call: .; j_call: TRBJ2-1
cdr3_nt: TGTGCCAGCAGTCCTGACGGACAGGGATATGGCTACACCTTC; cdr3_aa: CASSPDGQGYGYTF; clone_size: .; v_call: TRBV5-6; d_call: TRBD1; j_call: TRBJ1-2
cdr3_nt: TGTGCCAGCAGTTTTGGGATAACATATAAAGCTTTCTTT; cdr3_aa: CASSFGITYKAFF; clone_size: .; v_call: TRBV27; d_call: .; j_call: TRBJ1-1
cdr3_nt: TGCGCCAGCAGCCAAGTTTGGGGAGGGGACTACGAGCAGTACTTC; cdr3_aa: CASSQVWGGDYEQYF; clone_size: .; v_call: TRBV4-3; d_call: TRBD2; j_call: TRBJ2-7
cdr3_nt: TGTGCCAGCAGCCAAGATATTCGGGGTTTAAATGAGCAGTTCTTC; cdr3_aa: CASSQDIRGLNEQFF; clone_size: .; v_call: TRBV4-2; d_call: .; j_call: TRBJ2-1
cdr3_nt: TGTGCCAGCCGGTCACAGGGACAGGCTTTGACTGAAGCTTTCTTT; cdr3_aa: CASRSQGQALTEAFF; clone_size: .; v_call: TRBV19; d_call: TRBD1; j_call: TRBJ1-1
cdr3_nt: TGCAGTGCCCGAGAGACCCAGTACTTC; cdr3_aa: CSARETQYF; clone_size: .; v_call: TRBV20-1; d_call: .; j_call: TRBJ2-5
cdr3_nt: TGTGCCAGCAGGAGCGATGACAGGGAAGAGACCCAGTACTTC; cdr3_aa: CASRSDDREETQYF; clone_size: .; v_call: TRBV6-5; d_call: TRBD1; j_call: TRBJ2-5
cdr3_nt: TGTGCCAGCTTAGAACTAGCGGGAGGCGAGCAGTACTTC; cdr3_aa: CASLELAGGEQYF; clone_size: .; v_call: TRBV6-6; d_call: TRBD2; j_call: TRBJ2-7
cdr3_nt: TGTGCCTGGCCCAACGGGGACGTACCAAACAATGAGCAGTTCTTC; cdr3_aa: CAWPNGDVPNNEQFF; clone_size: .; v_call: TRBV30; d_call: .; j_call: TRBJ2-1
cdr3_nt: TGCGCCAGCAGTCCTCAGCGGCTAAGCTCCTACAATGAGCAGTTCTTC; cdr3_aa: CASSPQRLSSYNEQFF; clone_size: .; v_call: TRBV10-1; d_call: .; j_call: TRBJ2-1
cdr3_nt: TGTGCCAGCAGCTTAGGCGCTGGTTATGGGGTCGCCCGGCAGCTGTTTTTT; cdr3_aa: CASSLGAGYGVARQLFF; clone_size: .; v_call: TRBV11-2; d_call: .; j_call: TRBJ2-2
cdr3_nt: TGCAGCGTTAATACTAGCGGGAAGAAAGATACGCAGTATTTT; cdr3_aa: CSVNTSGKKDTQYF; clone_size: .; v_call: TRBV29-1; d_call: TRBD2; j_call: TRBJ2-3
cdr3_nt: TGTGCCAGCAGCACCCAGGGGCGCGGCTATGGCTACACCTTC; cdr3_aa: CASSTQGRGYGYTF; clone_size: .; v_call: TRBV28; d_call: .; j_call: TRBJ1-2
cdr3_nt: TGTGCCAGCAGGCGACAGGGGCATAACCCAGATACGCAGTATTTT; cdr3_aa: CASRRQGHNPDTQYF; clone_size: .; v_call: TRBV28; d_call: TRBD1; j_call: TRBJ2-3
cdr3_nt: TGTGCCAGCAGTTCCCTGTTGACAGGGTACGGGGATTGTGGCTACACCTTC; cdr3_aa: CASSSLLTGYGDCGYTF; clone_size: .; v_call: TRBV28; d_call: TRBD1; j_call: TRBJ1-2
cdr3_nt: TGTGCCAGCTCACCACCTCCCCAGCGGGCAATCAATGAGCAGTTCTTC; cdr3_aa: CASSPPPQRAINEQFF; clone_size: .; v_call: TRBV18; d_call: .; j_call: TRBJ2-1
cdr3_nt: TGTGCCAGCAGTGAATCAGGAACGAACACTGAAGCTTTCTTT; cdr3_aa: CASSESGTNTEAFF; clone_size: .; v_call: TRBV6-5; d_call: .; j_call: TRBJ1-1
cdr3_nt: TGTGCCAGCATAAGAAAGGGACCCAACAATGAGCAGTTCTTC; cdr3_aa: CASIRKGPNNEQFF; clone_size: .; v_call: TRBV27; d_call: .; j_call: TRBJ2-1
cdr3_nt: TGTGCCAGCAGTATAGCGGGAGGTTTGTACAATGAGCAGTTCTTC; cdr3_aa: CASSIAGGLYNEQFF; clone_size: .; v_call: TRBV28; d_call: TRBD2; j_call: TRBJ2-1
cdr3_nt: TGCGCCAGCAGCTCGATGTCAGATACGCAGTATTTT; cdr3_aa: CASSSMSDTQYF; clone_size: once; v_call: TRBV5-1; d_call: .; j_call: TRBJ2-3
cdr3_nt: TGTGCCAGCAGCTTGGACCCTGACAGGCCTTTCTCCTACGAGCAGTACTTC; cdr3_aa: CASSLDPDRPFSYEQYF; clone_size: .; v_call: TRBV5-5; d_call: .; j_call: TRBJ2-7
cdr3_nt: TGTGCCAGCAGCCTAAGCCCCAAAAACATTCAGTACTTC; cdr3_aa: CASSLSPKNIQYF; clone_size: once; v_call: TRBV28; d_call: .; j_call: TRBJ2-4
cdr3_nt: TGCGCCAGCAGCCGACAGGGATACACTGAAGCTTTCTTT; cdr3_aa: CASSRQGYTEAFF; clone_size: .; v_call: TRBV5-1; d_call: TRBD1; j_call: TRBJ1-1
cdr3_nt: TGTGCCAGCAGCTTAGAAGGACGGGGCACCTACAATGAGCAGTTCTTC; cdr3_aa: CASSLEGRGTYNEQFF; clone_size: .; v_call: TRBV7-6; d_call: .; j_call: TRBJ2-1
cdr3_nt: TGTGCCAGCGGGGAGTCATTTAGCAATCAGCCCCAGCATTTT; cdr3_aa: CASGESFSNQPQHF; clone_size: .; v_call: TRBV6-4; d_call: .; j_call: TRBJ1-5
cdr3_nt: TGTGCCAGCAGTTTAGGGACAGCCAACTCCTACGAGCAGTACTTC; cdr3_aa: CASSLGTANSYEQYF; clone_size: .; v_call: TRBV27; d_call: TRBD1; j_call: TRBJ2-7
cdr3_nt: TGTGCCAGCAGTTTACCCAACAGGGCCTACGAGCAGTACTTC; cdr3_aa: CASSLPNRAYEQYF; clone_size: .; v_call: TRBV27; d_call: .; j_call: TRBJ2-7